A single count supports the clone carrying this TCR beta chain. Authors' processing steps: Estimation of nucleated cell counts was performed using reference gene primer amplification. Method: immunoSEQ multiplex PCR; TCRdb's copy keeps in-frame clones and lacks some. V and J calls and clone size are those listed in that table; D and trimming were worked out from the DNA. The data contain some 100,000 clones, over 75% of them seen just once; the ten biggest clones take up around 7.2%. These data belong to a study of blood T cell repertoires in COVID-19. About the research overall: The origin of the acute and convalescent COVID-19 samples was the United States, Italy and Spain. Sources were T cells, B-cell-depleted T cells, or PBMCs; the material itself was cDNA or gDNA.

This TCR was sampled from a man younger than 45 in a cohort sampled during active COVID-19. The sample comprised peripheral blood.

The DNA of the CDR3 is TGTGCCTGGAGTGTACCGGGACTACCCCATGAGCAGTTCTTC. Amino acid sequence: CAWSVPGLPHEQFF. The chain has TRBV30 and TRBJ2-1; 7 bases align to TRBD2. V gave up 0 bases and J gave up 8 bases; unmatched junction bases: 7. CDR3 length: 14 amino acids. CDR1 GTSNPN and CDR2 SVGIG come from the germline V gene (reference sequence).